The clone carrying this T cell receptor (beta chain) came up a few times. Profiling relied on immunoSEQ multiplex PCR, and the TCRdb table lists in-frame clones only, not all of them. The data show about 240,000 clones, with over 90% seen just once and roughly 0.89% held by the top ten. J lost 8 bases, V lost 7 bases, and 9 bases had no gene match. The CDR3 totals 13 residues. CDR1 MNHEY and CDR2 SVGAGI come from the germline V gene. The data were obtained in a study of blood T cell repertoires in COVID-19. This chain joins TRBV6-5 and TRBJ1-2, with 8 bases identical to TRBD1. The sequencing input was peripheral blood. The receptor was derived from a man aged 25-45 years with COVID-19, enrolled during active disease. This chain's CDR3 is CASTGQGGWGYTF. The CDR3 bases are TGTGCCAGCACCGGACAGGGTGGTTGGGGCTACACCTTC.